The rows below give T cell receptor beta chains drawn from one sample of a study of cytomegalovirus exposure and HLA in healthy donors. Some clones are missing from TCRdb's copy, which holds only in-frame ones; the method was immunoSEQ multiplex PCR. The data hold about 160,000 clones, with approximately 90% observed a single time. The source material was PBMCs. All receptors come from a woman aged 25 to 39 in good health and CMV-seronegative. Both conserved end residues are part of each CDR3. The D gene is left open where the match is weak. Where a row states a size, it is once, few, many or the class of an expanded clone; other rows omit it.

V gene: TRBV28
CDR3 length: 15
clone size: .
D gene: TRBD1
J gene: TRBJ2-7
CDR3 protein: CASSERTGRGSEQYF
CDR3 DNA: TGTGCCAGCAGTGAAAGGACAGGCCGAGGCTCCGAGCAGTACTTC

V gene: TRBV25-1
CDR3 length: 13
clone size: .
D gene: TRBD1
J gene: TRBJ1-1
CDR3 protein: CASSEHGQGRAFF
CDR3 DNA: TGTGCCAGCAGTGAACACGGACAGGGGAGGGCTTTCTTT

V gene: TRBV5-1
CDR3 length: 16
clone size: .
D gene: .
J gene: TRBJ2-7
CDR3 protein: CASSLFSAGSSYEQYF
CDR3 DNA: TGCGCCAGCAGCTTGTTTTCCGCAGGAAGCTCCTACGAGCAGTACTTC

V gene: TRBV28
CDR3 length: 14
clone size: .
D gene: TRBD2
J gene: TRBJ2-5
CDR3 protein: CASSGLAGVETQYF
CDR3 DNA: TGTGCCAGCAGCGGACTAGCGGGAGTAGAGACCCAGTACTTC

V gene: TRBV6-1
CDR3 length: 16
clone size: .
D gene: .
J gene: TRBJ2-7
CDR3 protein: CASSEASLTIDYEQYF
CDR3 DNA: TGTGCCAGCAGTGAAGCGAGTCTGACTATCGACTACGAGCAGTACTTC

V gene: TRBV14
CDR3 length: 16
clone size: .
D gene: TRBD2
J gene: TRBJ2-3
CDR3 protein: CASSHRSGESTDTQYF
CDR3 DNA: TGTGCCAGCAGCCATAGAAGCGGGGAATCCACAGATACGCAGTATTTT

V gene: TRBV27
CDR3 length: 15
clone size: .
D gene: TRBD2
J gene: TRBJ2-1
CDR3 protein: CASSLGTSAYNEQFF
CDR3 DNA: TGTGCCAGCAGTTTAGGGACTAGCGCCTACAATGAGCAGTTCTTC

V gene: TRBV19
CDR3 length: 11
clone size: .
D gene: TRBD1
J gene: TRBJ2-1
CDR3 protein: CASSEGQEQFF
CDR3 DNA: TGTGCCAGTAGTGAGGGACAGGAGCAGTTCTTC

V gene: TRBV7-6
CDR3 length: 16
clone size: .
D gene: .
J gene: TRBJ2-3
CDR3 protein: CASSLARWVGTDTQYF
CDR3 DNA: TGTGCCAGCAGCTTAGCGCGGTGGGTTGGCACAGATACGCAGTATTTT

V gene: TRBV18
CDR3 length: 14
clone size: .
D gene: TRBD2
J gene: TRBJ2-7
CDR3 protein: CASSSGNSRREQYF
CDR3 DNA: TGTGCCAGCTCTAGCGGGAATTCGCGTAGGGAGCAGTACTTC

V gene: TRBV27
CDR3 length: 16
clone size: .
D gene: .
J gene: TRBJ2-1
CDR3 protein: CASSRRRDYPYNEQFF
CDR3 DNA: TGTGCCAGCAGCCGAAGGAGGGATTACCCCTACAATGAGCAGTTCTTC

V gene: TRBV7-2
CDR3 length: 15
clone size: .
D gene: .
J gene: TRBJ1-6
CDR3 protein: CASSSRGQLISPLHF
CDR3 DNA: TGTGCCAGCAGCTCGCGCGGACAGTTAATTTCACCCCTCCACTTT

V gene: TRBV6-1
CDR3 length: 12
clone size: .
D gene: .
J gene: TRBJ1-5
CDR3 protein: CATKTANQPQHF
CDR3 DNA: TGTGCCACCAAAACTGCTAATCAGCCCCAGCATTTT

V gene: TRBV7-8
CDR3 length: 15
clone size: .
D gene: .
J gene: TRBJ2-5
CDR3 protein: CASTQSDGSGETQYF
CDR3 DNA: TGTGCCAGCACCCAATCCGATGGGAGCGGAGAGACCCAGTACTTC

V gene: TRBV6-1
CDR3 length: 14
clone size: .
D gene: .
J gene: TRBJ2-7
CDR3 protein: CASSETRGLYEQYF
CDR3 DNA: TGTGCCAGCAGTGAAACCCGGGGTCTCTACGAGCAGTACTTC

V gene: TRBV27
CDR3 length: 13
clone size: .
D gene: .
J gene: TRBJ2-7
CDR3 protein: CASSDPPGIEQYF
CDR3 DNA: TGTGCCAGCAGTGACCCACCAGGGATCGAGCAGTACTTC

V gene: TRBV5-1
CDR3 length: 15
clone size: .
D gene: TRBD1
J gene: TRBJ2-2
CDR3 protein: CASSPLGTGNGELFF
CDR3 DNA: TGCGCCAGCAGTCCCCTCGGGACAGGGAACGGGGAGCTGTTTTTT

V gene: TRBV10-2
CDR3 length: 15
clone size: .
D gene: .
J gene: TRBJ1-3
CDR3 protein: CASSEFAGPGNTIYF
CDR3 DNA: TGCGCCAGCAGTGAGTTCGCGGGGCCTGGAAACACCATATATTTT

V gene: TRBV7-9
CDR3 length: 18
clone size: .
D gene: TRBD2
J gene: TRBJ2-7
CDR3 protein: CASSLSSTGLADSYEQYF
CDR3 DNA: TGTGCCAGCAGCTTAAGTTCGACGGGGCTAGCGGACTCCTACGAGCAGTACTTC

V gene: TRBV19
CDR3 length: 15
clone size: once
D gene: .
J gene: TRBJ2-7
CDR3 protein: CASSNWGDVYGEQYF
CDR3 DNA: TGTGCCAGTAGTAATTGGGGGGACGTTTATGGCGAGCAGTACTTC

V gene: TRBV2
CDR3 length: 14
clone size: .
D gene: TRBD2
J gene: TRBJ2-7
CDR3 protein: CASRRTSGPYEQYF
CDR3 DNA: TGTGCCAGCAGAAGAACTAGCGGTCCCTACGAGCAGTACTTC

V gene: TRBV4-1
CDR3 length: 15
clone size: .
D gene: TRBD2
J gene: TRBJ2-3
CDR3 protein: CASSLPSGSSDTQYF
CDR3 DNA: TGCGCCAGCAGCCTTCCTAGCGGGAGTTCAGATACGCAGTATTTT

V gene: TRBV27
CDR3 length: 17
clone size: .
D gene: .
J gene: TRBJ2-2
CDR3 protein: CASSYTGSLANTGELFF
CDR3 DNA: TGTGCCAGCAGCTATACAGGTTCCCTCGCGAACACCGGGGAGCTGTTTTTT

V gene: TRBV6-6
CDR3 length: 13
clone size: .
D gene: TRBD1
J gene: TRBJ2-4
CDR3 protein: CASSDRGWDIQYF
CDR3 DNA: TGTGCCAGCAGTGACAGGGGGTGGGACATTCAGTACTTC

V gene: TRBV6-1
CDR3 length: 13
clone size: .
D gene: TRBD2
J gene: TRBJ2-1
CDR3 protein: CPRGLAGIFEQFF
CDR3 DNA: TGTCCTAGGGGGCTAGCGGGGATATTTGAGCAGTTCTTC

V gene: TRBV18
CDR3 length: 14
clone size: .
D gene: .
J gene: TRBJ1-1
CDR3 protein: CASSPGAGRTEAFF
CDR3 DNA: TGTGCCAGCTCACCAGGGGCAGGGAGGACTGAAGCTTTCTTT

V gene: TRBV6-6
CDR3 length: 12
clone size: .
D gene: .
J gene: TRBJ2-7
CDR3 protein: CASSPGSYEQYF
CDR3 DNA: TGTGCCAGCTCCCCGGGATCCTACGAGCAGTACTTC

V gene: TRBV6-1
CDR3 length: 15
clone size: .
D gene: TRBD1
J gene: TRBJ1-2
CDR3 protein: CASSEAEDRVGGYTF
CDR3 DNA: TGTGCCAGCAGTGAAGCAGAAGACAGGGTGGGTGGCTACACCTTC

V gene: TRBV7-2
CDR3 length: 14
clone size: .
D gene: .
J gene: TRBJ1-1
CDR3 protein: CASSTRTVNTEAFF
CDR3 DNA: TGTGCCAGCAGCACCCGGACAGTGAACACTGAAGCTTTCTTT

V gene: TRBV5-1
CDR3 length: 15
clone size: .
D gene: TRBD1
J gene: TRBJ1-4
CDR3 protein: CASSGQGVLNEKLFF
CDR3 DNA: TGCGCCAGCAGCGGACAGGGAGTCTTAAATGAAAAACTGTTTTTT

V gene: TRBV6-4
CDR3 length: 13
clone size: .
D gene: .
J gene: TRBJ1-1
CDR3 protein: CASSEQLNTEAFF
CDR3 DNA: TGTGCCAGCAGTGAACAGTTGAACACTGAAGCTTTCTTT

V gene: TRBV27
CDR3 length: 17
clone size: .
D gene: TRBD1
J gene: TRBJ2-2
CDR3 protein: CASSRRAGQVFTGELFF
CDR3 DNA: TGTGCCAGCAGTCGACGGGCGGGACAGGTTTTCACCGGGGAGCTGTTTTTT

V gene: TRBV19
CDR3 length: 12
clone size: .
D gene: .
J gene: TRBJ2-7
CDR3 protein: CASSIEGGPEYF
CDR3 DNA: TGTGCCAGTAGTATAGAAGGGGGACCTGAGTACTTC

V gene: TRBV25-1
CDR3 length: 16
clone size: .
D gene: TRBD1
J gene: TRBJ2-3
CDR3 protein: CASTQPGRGRTDTQYF
CDR3 DNA: TGTGCCAGCACCCAACCTGGCAGGGGGCGGACAGATACGCAGTATTTT

V gene: TRBV28
CDR3 length: 17
clone size: .
D gene: .
J gene: TRBJ2-2
CDR3 protein: CASRLRGWMGDTGELFF
CDR3 DNA: TGTGCCAGCAGGTTAAGGGGGTGGATGGGGGACACCGGGGAGCTGTTTTTT

V gene: TRBV2
CDR3 length: 13
clone size: .
D gene: .
J gene: TRBJ2-7
CDR3 protein: CASSESGTNEQYF
CDR3 DNA: TGTGCCAGCAGTGAATCGGGTACCAACGAGCAGTACTTC

V gene: TRBV27
CDR3 length: 19
clone size: .
D gene: .
J gene: TRBJ2-2
CDR3 protein: CASSTLTRMGVTGTGELFF
CDR3 DNA: TGTGCCAGCAGTACACTGACTAGGATGGGAGTCACCGGGACCGGGGAGCTGTTTTTT

V gene: TRBV6-5
CDR3 length: 15
clone size: .
D gene: .
J gene: TRBJ1-3
CDR3 protein: CASSYTISSGNTIYF
CDR3 DNA: TGTGCCAGCAGTTACACTATATCGTCGGGAAACACCATATATTTT

V gene: TRBV6-1
CDR3 length: 19
clone size: .
D gene: .
J gene: TRBJ2-1
CDR3 protein: CASSEWYPVGLDSYNEQFF
CDR3 DNA: TGTGCCAGCAGTGAATGGTACCCGGTGGGACTGGACTCCTACAATGAGCAGTTCTTC

V gene: TRBV7-8
CDR3 length: 14
clone size: few
D gene: .
J gene: TRBJ1-2
CDR3 protein: CASSLLQANYGYTF
CDR3 DNA: TGTGCCAGCAGTCTACTCCAAGCTAACTATGGCTACACCTTC

V gene: TRBV30
CDR3 length: 15
clone size: .
D gene: .
J gene: TRBJ1-3
CDR3 protein: CAWSVRQRAGNTIYF
CDR3 DNA: TGTGCCTGGAGTGTTCGACAGCGGGCTGGAAACACCATATATTTT

V gene: TRBV5-6
CDR3 length: 18
clone size: .
D gene: .
J gene: TRBJ2-2
CDR3 protein: CASSLPSGGDEKVGELFF
CDR3 DNA: TGTGCCAGCAGCTTGCCGTCCGGCGGGGACGAGAAAGTCGGGGAGCTGTTTTTT

V gene: TRBV2
CDR3 length: 12
clone size: .
D gene: .
J gene: TRBJ2-7
CDR3 protein: CASSEARYEQYF
CDR3 DNA: TGTGCCAGCAGTGAAGCGCGCTACGAGCAGTACTTC

V gene: TRBV9
CDR3 length: 14
clone size: .
D gene: TRBD2
J gene: TRBJ2-7
CDR3 protein: CASSVGGSSYEQYF
CDR3 DNA: TGTGCCAGCAGCGTGGGGGGGAGCTCCTACGAGCAGTACTTC

V gene: TRBV5-1
CDR3 length: 12
clone size: .
D gene: .
J gene: TRBJ2-3
CDR3 protein: CASSLGWATQYF
CDR3 DNA: TGCGCCAGCAGCTTGGGGTGGGCTACGCAGTATTTT

V gene: TRBV15
CDR3 length: 14
clone size: .
D gene: .
J gene: TRBJ2-2
CDR3 protein: CATSRGRYTGELFF
CDR3 DNA: TGTGCCACCAGCAGAGGGAGGTACACCGGGGAGCTGTTTTTT

V gene: TRBV28
CDR3 length: 15
clone size: .
D gene: TRBD2
J gene: TRBJ2-7
CDR3 protein: CASSSGTSGNYEQYF
CDR3 DNA: TGTGCCAGCAGTTCCGGGACTAGCGGGAACTACGAGCAGTACTTC

V gene: TRBV5-1
CDR3 length: 14
clone size: .
D gene: .
J gene: TRBJ1-1
CDR3 protein: CASSPVADFTEAFF
CDR3 DNA: TGCGCCAGCAGCCCCGTCGCAGATTTCACTGAAGCTTTCTTT

V gene: TRBV5-1
CDR3 length: 14
clone size: .
D gene: .
J gene: TRBJ1-1
CDR3 protein: CASNPTGERTEAFF
CDR3 DNA: TGCGCCAGCAACCCAACCGGGGAGCGAACTGAAGCTTTCTTT

V gene: TRBV2
CDR3 length: 13
clone size: .
D gene: TRBD1
J gene: TRBJ2-3
CDR3 protein: CARGQENTDTQYF
CDR3 DNA: TGTGCCAGGGGACAGGAGAACACAGATACGCAGTATTTT

V gene: TRBV19
CDR3 length: 13
clone size: .
D gene: .
J gene: TRBJ1-1
CDR3 protein: CASSQRGNTEAFF
CDR3 DNA: TGTGCCAGTAGCCAACGGGGGAACACTGAAGCTTTCTTT

V gene: TRBV28
CDR3 length: 14
clone size: .
D gene: .
J gene: TRBJ2-7
CDR3 protein: CASDPGTNPYEQYF
CDR3 DNA: TGTGCCAGTGACCCCGGGACAAATCCCTACGAGCAGTACTTC

V gene: TRBV9
CDR3 length: 20
clone size: .
D gene: TRBD2
J gene: TRBJ2-1
CDR3 protein: CASSVGGLAGRLSPNNEQFF
CDR3 DNA: TGTGCCAGCAGCGTAGGGGGACTAGCGGGCCGATTATCACCCAACAATGAGCAGTTCTTC

V gene: TRBV27
CDR3 length: 15
clone size: once
D gene: .
J gene: TRBJ2-3
CDR3 protein: CASSMYQGPTDTQYF
CDR3 DNA: TGTGCCAGCAGTATGTATCAGGGCCCCACAGATACGCAGTATTTT

V gene: TRBV18
CDR3 length: 14
clone size: .
D gene: .
J gene: TRBJ1-4
CDR3 protein: CASSPREGGEKLFF
CDR3 DNA: TGTGCCAGCTCCCCCAGAGAGGGAGGAGAAAAACTGTTTTTT

V gene: TRBV27
CDR3 length: 15
clone size: once
D gene: TRBD1
J gene: TRBJ1-1
CDR3 protein: CASSSDRDIRTEAFF
CDR3 DNA: TGTGCCAGCAGTTCGGACAGGGATATTAGAACTGAAGCTTTCTTT

V gene: TRBV10-3
CDR3 length: 13
clone size: .
D gene: .
J gene: TRBJ2-7
CDR3 protein: CAIKTGTNYEQYF
CDR3 DNA: TGTGCCATCAAGACCGGGACAAATTACGAGCAGTACTTC

V gene: TRBV5-4
CDR3 length: 15
clone size: .
D gene: .
J gene: TRBJ2-2
CDR3 protein: CASSLPTTNTGELFF
CDR3 DNA: TGTGCCAGCAGCTTGCCGACTACCAACACCGGGGAGCTGTTTTTT

V gene: TRBV19
CDR3 length: 13
clone size: once
D gene: .
J gene: TRBJ2-7
CDR3 protein: CASGESFPNEQYF
CDR3 DNA: TGTGCCAGTGGGGAGTCTTTTCCCAACGAGCAGTACTTC

V gene: TRBV4-2
CDR3 length: 14
clone size: .
D gene: TRBD2
J gene: TRBJ2-7
CDR3 protein: CASSQGGFSYEQYF
CDR3 DNA: TGTGCCAGCAGCCAGGGGGGGTTCAGCTACGAGCAGTACTTC